This T cell receptor (beta chain) was recovered during a study of blood T cell repertoires in COVID-19. Germline V lookup: CDR1 SGHTA, CDR2 FQGNSA. This CDR3 spans 13 amino acids. Trimming pared 2 bases from V and 6 bases from J, leaving 5 bases between. Profiled with immunoSEQ multiplex PCR; TCRdb holds only in-frame clones, not every one. The sample contains more than 70,000 clones, 75% to 85% of which appear only once. The receptor was isolated from an older woman with acute or convalescent COVID-19. Sequencing used peripheral blood. The chain has TRBV7-2 and TRBJ1-6, with no clear D. The CDR3 DNA reads as TGTGCCAGCAGCTTACCAGTTAATTCACCCCTCCACTTT. This sequence encodes CASSLPVNSPLHF.